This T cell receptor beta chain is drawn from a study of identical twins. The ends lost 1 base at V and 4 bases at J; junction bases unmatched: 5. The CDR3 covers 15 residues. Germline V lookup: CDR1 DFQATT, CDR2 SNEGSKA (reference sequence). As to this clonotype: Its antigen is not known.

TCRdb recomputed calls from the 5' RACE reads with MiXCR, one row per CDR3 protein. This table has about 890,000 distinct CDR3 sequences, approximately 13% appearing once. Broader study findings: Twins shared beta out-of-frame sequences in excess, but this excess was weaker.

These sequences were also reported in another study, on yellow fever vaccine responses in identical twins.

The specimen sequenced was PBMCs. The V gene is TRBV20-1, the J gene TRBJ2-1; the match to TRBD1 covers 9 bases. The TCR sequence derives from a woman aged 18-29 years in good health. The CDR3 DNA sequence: TGCAGTGCTAGAGCTCGGGACAGGGATTACAATGAGCAGTTCTTC. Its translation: CSARARDRDYNEQFF.